The 26 T cell receptor beta chains below were found in one sample sequenced in a study of shared clonotypes between healthy human individuals (TCRdb year 2020). Libraries were constructed by the immunoSEQ multiplex PCR assay. TCRdb re-hosts the immuneACCESS table, in-frame sequences only. Its copies lack some clones; in the studies checked, an unresolved V gene accounts for under half of them, and the cause for the rest is not known. Across this sample there are roughly 700,000 clones, with 90% seen only once. Clones ranked in the top ten supply 30% to 40% of the sample. The sample comprised memory CD8+ T cells from PBMCs. The cell subset or site label of this sample denotes: CD45RO+ cells pooled with CCR7-negative TemRA cells. The source of these receptors is a man aged 18 to 35 in good health. Some clones in this sample may be carry-over from other donors' samples.

The chain links TRBV6-6 to TRBJ1-1; 7 bases line up with TRBD1. Germline-derived CDR1 and CDR2 are MNHNY and SVGAGI (reference sequence). The junction had 7 bases not matched to a gene; V was cut back by 5 bases and J by 4 bases. The CDR3 is made up of 14 amino acids. The CDR3, as DNA: TGTGCCAGCAGTCCTGACAGGGTCATCACTGAAGCTTTCTTT. Translation gives CASSPDRVITEAFF.

Concerning this clone: Within the sample, other DNA sequences also encode this same CDR3. The gene calls are TRBV7-9 and TRBJ2-7, with 7 bases lining up with TRBD2. Per germline, CDR1 SEHNR and CDR2 FQNEAQ (reference sequence). Losses at the gene ends were 0 bases for V and 1 base for J; bases not matched to a gene: 0. The length of the CDR3 is 14 residues. The CDR3 is CASSLAGGSYEQYF. The CDR3 nucleotides are TGTGCCAGCAGCTTAGCGGGGGGGTCCTACGAGCAGTACTTC.

The chain recombines TRBV27 with TRBJ2-7, with no clear D. Germline V gene data show CDR1 as MNHEY and CDR2 as SMNVEV (reference sequence). The CDR3 is 13 residues long. V was trimmed by 5 bases and J by 2 bases, leaving 10 bases between them. CDR3 in DNA: TGTGCCAGCAGTAGCGCTCCCCCCTACGAGCAGTACTTC. Residues: CASSSAPPYEQYF.

This clone was observed many times. The rearrangement links TRBV4-3 to TRBJ1-5; D remains unclear. CDR3 length equals 15 residues. Trimming took 1 base from V and 0 from J, leaving 7 bases between them. Germline CDR1 reads LGHNA; CDR2 reads YSLEER. DNA of the CDR3: TGCGCCAGCAGCCAAGGTCACAATAGCAATCAGCCCCAGCATTTT. As protein: CASSQGHNSNQPQHF.

This chain joins TRBV19 and TRBJ2-2, with 7 bases lining up with TRBD2. V shed 8 bases, J shed 1 base, and the junction held 10 bases outside the gene matches. This CDR3 is 16 amino acids long. Germline loops: CDR1 LNHDA, CDR2 SQIVND (reference sequence). CDR3 sequence: CASAPWGRGNTGELFF. The CDR3 DNA reads TGTGCCAGTGCCCCCTGGGGGAGGGGGAACACCGGGGAGCTGTTTTTT.

The rearrangement links TRBV29-1 to TRBJ2-7; D is possibly TRBD1 (5 bases). The CDR3 is 15 residues long. The germline CDR1 and CDR2 sequences are SQVTM and ANQGSEA. V lost 4 bases and J lost 4, with 20 bases in between. The CDR3 nucleotides read TGCAGCGTTGGGTTCGCGGCCATCAGGGAATACGAGCAGTACTTC. It encodes CSVGFAAIREYEQYF.

This chain joins TRBV6-4 and TRBJ2-1; D is unresolved. Germline V gives CDR1 MRHNA, CDR2 SNTAGT. Trimming left V 2 bases short and J 10 bases short, with 18 bases between. This CDR3 region has 15 residues. This CDR3 is CASSDTIDWSDEQFF. The CDR3 bases are TGTGCCAGCAGTGACACCATTGATTGGTCAGACGAGCAGTTCTTC.

The V gene is TRBV5-1, the J gene TRBJ2-2; the match to TRBD2 covers 9 bases. V gave up 4 bases and J gave up 4 bases; unmatched junction bases: 11. The CDR3 loop spans 17 amino acids. Looked up from germline, CDR1 is SGHRS and CDR2 is YFSETQ. In DNA form, the CDR3 reads TGCGCCAGCAGCCAATATGGGACTAGCTATGCCACCGGGGAGCTGTTTTTT. Translated: CASSQYGTSYATGELFF.

The V call is TRBV7-3, the J call TRBJ1-5, with 8 bases matching TRBD1. The trim removed 8 bases at V and 5 bases at J, leaving 17 bases unmatched. The CDR3 contains 17 residues. Germline V lookup: CDR1 SGHTA, CDR2 FQGTGA. CDR3 amino acids: CASDARSPGGKDQPQHF. Here the CDR3 DNA reads TGTGCCAGCGACGCCAGGTCACCAGGGGGCAAGGATCAGCCCCAGCATTTT.

The chain couples TRBV5-1 to TRBJ2-2; 12 bases are shared with TRBD2. With V trimmed by 0 bases and J by 6 bases, 3 bases remained unmatched. The CDR3 extends over 16 amino acids. CDR1 SGHRS and CDR2 YFSETQ come from the germline V gene. CDR3 region: CASSLGLAGAAGELFF. CDR3 sequence (DNA): TGCGCCAGCAGCTTGGGACTAGCGGGAGCAGCCGGGGAGCTGTTTTTT.

CDR3 sequence (DNA): TGCAGCGCACCGGGACAGGGGGCGAATGGCTACACCTTC. Translating gives CSAPGQGANGYTF. The gene calls are TRBV29-1 and TRBJ1-2; 12 nucleotides match TRBD1. CDR1 and CDR2 from the germline V gene are SQVTM and ANQGSEA. Trimming took 7 bases from V and 6 from J; bases not matched to a gene: 6. This CDR3 comprises 13 residues. Variable domain in full (rest from reference TRBV29-1 and TRBJ1-2): SAVISQKPSRDICQRGTSLTIQCQVDSQVTMMFWYRQQPGQSLTLIATANQGSEATYESGFVIDKFPISRPNLTFSTLTVSNMSPEDSSIYLCSAPGQGANGYTFGSGTRLTVV.

The rearrangement links TRBV7-9 to TRBJ1-1; D is undetermined. Trimming left V 4 bases short and J 5 bases short, with 11 bases between. CDR3 length: 13 amino acids. Germline CDR1 and CDR2: SEHNR and FQNEAQ (reference sequence). CDR3 nucleotides: TGTGCCAGCAGCTCCCGCGACCCGACTGAAGCTTTCTTT. This gives the protein CASSSRDPTEAFF.

This chain joins TRBV10-2 and TRBJ1-2; D unresolved. CDR1 is WSHSY and CDR2 is SAAADI in the germline V gene. V shed 4 bases and J shed 5 bases, with 8 bases lying between them. This CDR3 has 12 amino acids. The CDR3 DNA reads as TGCGCCAGCAGTGCCAGACTATATGGCTACACCTTC. Its protein product is CASSARLYGYTF.

The CDR3 is CASSPPGHSYEQYF. The CDR3 nucleotides read TGTGCCAGCTCACCACCGGGCCACTCCTACGAGCAGTACTTC. This chain connects TRBV18 to TRBJ2-7; D unresolved. CDR3 length: 14 residues. The germline V and J ends were trimmed by 0 bases and 0 bases, with 6 bases remaining between them. Germline lookup yields CDR1 KGHSH and CDR2 LQKENI.

This clone was recorded only once. The chain's CDR3 is CASSYSPSWGAYEQYF. The CDR3, as DNA: TGTGCCAGCAGTTACTCCCCGTCATGGGGGGCCTACGAGCAGTACTTC. V gene TRBV6-5 combines with J gene TRBJ2-7, with D tentatively TRBD2 (6 bases). Germline-derived CDR1 and CDR2 are MNHEY and SVGAGI. V lost 0 bases and J lost 2, with 14 bases in between. The CDR3 is 16 amino acids.

V usage is TRBV18 and J usage is TRBJ2-1, with a weak D call TRBD1 (5 bases). V was trimmed by 3 bases and J by 5 bases, leaving 11 bases between them. CDR1 and CDR2 from the germline V gene are KGHSH and LQKENI. The CDR3 sequence is 14 residues long. The CDR3 protein is CASSPGPLDNEQFF. CDR3 bases: TGTGCCAGCTCACCGGGGCCCTTAGACAATGAGCAGTTCTTC.

The V gene is TRBV5-6, the J gene TRBJ1-1; D is possibly TRBD1 (6 bases). This CDR3 has 13 residues. The germline V gene has CDR1 SGHDT and CDR2 YYEEEE. V was pared by 4 bases and J by 6 bases, with 13 bases between. In DNA form, the CDR3 reads TGTGCCAGCAGCCCCCAGGGGAGGTCTGAAGCTTTCTTT. This codes for CASSPQGRSEAFF. The full variable domain, with the rest looked up from reference TRBV5-6 and TRBJ1-1, is DAGVTQSPTHLIKTRGQQVTLRCSPKSGHDTVSWYQQALGQGPQFIFQYYEEEERQRGNFPDRFSGHQFPNYSSELNVNALLLGDSALYLCASSPQGRSEAFFGQGTRLTVV.

J is TRBJ1-5 and V is TRBV4-1, with unresolved D. Germline V gene data show CDR1 as MGHRA and CDR2 as YSYEKL. The CDR3 loop spans 15 amino acids. The V end lost 1 base, the J end lost 5 bases, and 12 bases lay between the germline ends. CDR3 protein: CASSQGQFGDQPQHF. The CDR3 DNA is TGCGCCAGCAGCCAAGGGCAGTTCGGGGATCAGCCCCAGCATTTT.

The rearrangement links TRBV5-4 to TRBJ2-3; 9 bases line up with TRBD1. Germline CDR1 and CDR2: SGHNT and YYREEE (reference sequence). The CDR3 covers 15 residues. With V trimmed by 4 bases and J by 5 bases, 8 bases remained unmatched. The CDR3 protein is CASSPGTGRRDTQYF. The DNA of the CDR3 is TGTGCCAGCAGCCCAGGGACAGGGAGAAGAGATACGCAGTATTTT.

The chain employs TRBV18 and TRBJ2-3; D is perhaps TRBD2 (5 bases). The CDR3 covers 15 residues. Trimming stripped 2 bases from V and 3 bases from J, with 12 bases between. Germline V CDR1 and CDR2: KGHSH, LQKENI. CDR3 sequence reads: CASSPSSRQTDTQYF. CDR3 DNA: TGTGCCAGCTCACCATCTAGCCGCCAGACAGATACGCAGTATTTT.

This chain uses TRBV27 with TRBJ2-1; the match to TRBD1 covers 9 bases. Trimming cost V 5 bases and J 6 bases; bases outside gene matches: 11. CDR1 is MNHEY and CDR2 is SMNVEV in the germline V gene (reference sequence). The length of the CDR3 is 16 residues. In DNA form, the CDR3 reads TGTGCCAGCAGTACCCCCTTCCCGGGACAGGGCAATGAGCAGTTCTTC. It specifies CASSTPFPGQGNEQFF.

Only a few counts were recorded for this clone. The V call is TRBV29-1, the J call TRBJ1-2; D is unclear. Between the trimmed V and J ends, which lost 6 bases and 7 bases, there was a span of 15 bases. The length of the CDR3 is 12 residues. Germline CDR1 SQVTM, CDR2 ANQGSEA. The DNA of the CDR3 is TGCAGCGTCATCAAGGAGGCGGGTGGCTACACCTTC. It encodes CSVIKEAGGYTF.

V gene TRBV19 combines with J gene TRBJ1-2, with 10 bases matching TRBD1. V was clipped by 4 bases and J by 3 bases; unmatched bases: 11. This CDR3 is built from 17 residues. Germline loops: CDR1 LNHDA, CDR2 SQIVND (reference sequence). CDR3 amino acids: CASSTGSGTGDYYGYTF. The DNA of the CDR3 is TGTGCCAGTAGTACCGGATCCGGGACAGGGGATTACTATGGCTACACCTTC.

This chain joins TRBV28 and TRBJ2-5, with TRBD2 identical over 11 bases. The ends lost 5 bases at V and 2 bases at J; junction bases unmatched: 10. The CDR3 runs to 17 residues. Germline V gene data show CDR1 as MDHEN and CDR2 as SYDVKM. The CDR3 is CASSTRLAGRIQETQYF. CDR3 in DNA: TGTGCCAGCAGTACGAGACTAGCGGGGAGAATTCAAGAGACCCAGTACTTC.

This chain uses TRBV25-1 with TRBJ2-5, with 7 bases that match TRBD1. V lost 1 base and J lost 5; bases outside the gene matches: 4. The CDR3 covers 14 residues. Germline assignment: CDR1 MGHDK and CDR2 SYGVNS. The CDR3 DNA sequence: TGTGCCAGCAGTGAATTTGGCAGGGGGGAGACCCAGTACTTC. It is translated as CASSEFGRGETQYF.

This clone showed up just once. The chain combines TRBV5-1 with TRBJ2-5; D call uncertain. The V end lost 1 base, the J end lost 4 bases, and 14 bases lay between the germline ends. CDR3 length: 15 amino acids. From germline, CDR1 is SGHRS and CDR2 YFSETQ. CDR3 bases: TGCGCCAGCAGCTTGAGGCCAGACTTTCGAGAGACCCAGTACTTC. Translating gives CASSLRPDFRETQYF. The full variable domain, in which reference TRBV5-1 and TRBJ2-5 provide the parts outside the CDR3, is KAGVTQTPRYLIKTRGQQVTLSCSPISGHRSVSWYQQTPGQGLQFLFEYFSETQRNKGNFPGRFSGRQFSNSRSEMNVSTLELGDSALYLCASSLRPDFRETQYFGPGTRLLVL.